This entry is about one TCR beta chain. These data come from a study of blood T cell repertoires in COVID-19. On the study more broadly: Samples representing acute and convalescent COVID-19 were sourced from the United States, Italy and Spain.

Study processing details: Counts of nucleated cells, estimated from reference gene primer amplification, were obtained. TCRdb's copy holds only in-frame clones and misses some; the assay was immunoSEQ multiplex PCR. V, J and clone size are those of that table, while D and trimming were read from the DNA. The sample carries 25,000 to 35,000 clones, roughly nine tenths recorded once. The length of the CDR3 is 14 residues. Trimming took 5 bases from V and 5 from J; bases not matched to a gene: 7. Germline V gene data show CDR1 as MNHEY and CDR2 as SVGEGT. The receptor was isolated from a human donor with active COVID-19. The donor label of this sample is uncertain. The rearrangement uses TRBV6-2 or TRBV6-3 and TRBJ2-5, with 8 nucleotides matching TRBD2. Sequencing used peripheral blood. CDR3 sequence: CASSRFASGETQYF. The DNA for the CDR3 is TGTGCCAGCAGTCGCTTTGCTAGCGGGGAGACCCAGTACTTC.